A single sample gave rise to the 11 T cell receptor beta chains below, sequenced in a study of T cells in Graves' hyperthyroidism and ophthalmopathy. Amplification targeted TCR beta CDR3 regions from RNA transcripts. The TCR CDR3 first-round RT-PCR relied on the HTBI primer set. Using its own MiXCR run on the multiplex PCR reads, TCRdb lists one record per CDR3 protein. The sample consists of 550,000 to 800,000 distinct CDR3 sequences, about 15% of them appearing once. The sample comprised blood. The receptors come from a man aged 18 to 30 with Graves' hyperthyroidism.

This clonotype was detected a few times. This rearrangement joins TRBV25-1 to TRBJ1-1, with 8 bases fitting TRBD1. From germline, CDR1 is MGHDK and CDR2 SYGVNS. The CDR3 consists of 14 residues. V shed 4 bases, J shed 3 bases, and the junction held 4 bases outside the gene matches. CDR3 residues: CASSASGGYTEAFF. CDR3 coding DNA: TGTGCCAGCAGTGCTTCAGGGGGCTACACTGAAGCTTTCTTT.

The chain is built from TRBV10-3 and TRBJ1-5; 9 bases align to TRBD1. The CDR3 is made up of 16 amino acids. The germline gives CDR1 ENHRY, CDR2 SYGVKD. V lost 4 bases and J lost 4; bases outside the gene matches: 8. For the CDR3, the DNA is TGTGCCATCAGTGTATCCGGGACAGGGCAGAATCAGCCCCAGCATTTT. Protein sequence: CAISVSGTGQNQPQHF.

The chain links TRBV11-2 to TRBJ2-7; 7 bases line up with TRBD2. There are 14 residues in the CDR3. The V gene end was trimmed by 5 bases and the J gene end by 4 bases; junction bases not matched to a gene: 8. Germline V gene lookup returns CDR1 SGHAT and CDR2 FQNNGV. CDR3 sequence reads: CASSPGRSLYEQYF. The CDR3 DNA is TGTGCCAGCAGCCCCGGGAGGTCGCTTTACGAGCAGTACTTC.

This clonotype appeared a few times. J is TRBJ1-2 and V is TRBV30; no clear D gene. CDR1 and CDR2 from the germline V gene are GTSNPN and SVGIG (reference sequence). This CDR3 region has 13 residues. Deletions cut 1 base from V and 3 bases from J, with 9 bases between. The CDR3 DNA follows: TGTGCCTGGAGTGAGGGAAAAGACTATGGCTACACCTTC. Translated, it gives CAWSEGKDYGYTF.

This clonotype was detected ten times or more. This sequence joins TRBV3-1 and TRBJ2-3; 7 bases map to TRBD2. Unmatched junction bases numbered 3, after V lost 1 base and J lost 5 bases. The CDR3 contains 14 residues. Germline V gives CDR1 LGHDT, CDR2 YNNKEL (reference sequence). The CDR3 DNA reads as TGTGCCAGCAGCCAAGGTGGGGGGGGAGATACGCAGTATTTT. This codes for CASSQGGGGDTQYF.

This clonotype was counted ten times or more. The chain recombines TRBV28 with TRBJ1-1, with a tentative D call TRBD1 (5 bases). The CDR3 spans 17 residues. Germline values: CDR1 MDHEN, CDR2 SYDVKM. Trimming stripped 2 bases from V and 0 bases from J, with 16 bases between. Here the CDR3 DNA reads TGTGCCAGCAGTTTAGGAGGCCTGGGGCGGATGAACACTGAAGCTTTCTTT. This encodes CASSLGGLGRMNTEAFF.

At least ten counts were recorded for this clonotype. The chain employs TRBV12-3 or TRBV12-4 and TRBJ1-4; perhaps TRBD1 as D (6 bases). The V end was cut by 4 bases, the J end by 8 bases, with 23 bases between. This CDR3 region has 17 residues. CDR3 amino acids: CASSSTGRAGSREKLFF. The CDR3 DNA reads as TGTGCCAGCAGTTCCACAGGGAGGGCTGGCAGTAGAGAAAAACTGTTTTTT.

In this sample, this clonotype turned up a few times. The chain employs TRBV7-2 and TRBJ2-5; D uncertain. This CDR3 is 15 amino acids long. Trimming removed 4 bases from V and 1 base from J, with 13 bases in between. Per the germline V gene, CDR1 is SGHTA and CDR2 is FQGNSA. CDR3: CASSSPPLVQETQYF. DNA for the CDR3: TGTGCCAGCAGCTCCCCCCCCTTAGTCCAAGAGACCCAGTACTTC. The full variable domain, its missing parts supplied by reference TRBV7-2 and TRBJ2-5, is GAGVSQSPSNKVTEKGKDVELRCDPISGHTALYWYRQSLGQGLEFLIYFQGNSAPDKSGLPSDRFSAERTGGSVSTLTIQRTQQEDSAVYLCASSSPPLVQETQYFGPGTRLLVL.

This clonotype was seen a few times. The rearrangement links TRBV3-1 to TRBJ2-1; 7 bases map to TRBD2. The V segment lost 4 bases and the J segment 0 bases; nucleotides outside the gene matches: 9. The CDR3 consists of 17 residues. Germline CDR1 and CDR2: LGHDT and YNNKEL (reference sequence). The CDR3 is CASSPRLAGGSYNEQFF. Here the CDR3 DNA reads TGTGCCAGCAGCCCCAGGTTAGCGGGTGGCTCCTACAATGAGCAGTTCTTC.

This clonotype was detected ten times or more. J is TRBJ1-2 and V is TRBV28; unclear D gene. The CDR3 is 15 amino acids. Trimming shortened V by 7 bases and J by 4 bases, and 19 bases separated the two germline ends. Germline lookup yields CDR1 MDHEN and CDR2 SYDVKM. The CDR3 loop reads CASTPSRLPFYGYTF. The CDR3 nucleotides are TGTGCCAGCACCCCTTCCCGGCTCCCCTTCTATGGCTACACCTTC.

In its sample, this clonotype was seen many times. The genes are TRBV20-1 and TRBJ2-7; TRBD1 matches at 11 bases. The CDR3 covers 16 residues. The ends lost 0 bases at V and 3 bases at J; junction bases unmatched: 7. Germline V gene data show CDR1 as DFQATT and CDR2 as SNEGSKA (reference sequence). For the CDR3, the DNA is TGCAGTGCTAGAGAGCCCCGGGACAGGGGGAACTACGAGCAGTACTTC. Encoded protein: CSAREPRDRGNYEQYF.